A single TCR beta chain is shown here with its context. Its target is not known. These data originate in a study of OX40 agonist ivuxolimab in advanced cancers. Background on the study: Every patient in dose escalation had hepatocellular carcinoma, melanoma, renal cell or head and neck cancer. Antecedent anti-PD-1, anti-PD-L1 or anti-CTLA-4 therapy was permissible, with roughly 40% having received some.

Broader study findings: There was clonal expansion of CD4+ and CD8+ blood T cells by week 6 at 0.1 to 3.0 mg/kg. Still undetermined is the antigen specificity of the expanded peripheral T cells.

Sequencing used immunoSEQ multiplex PCR; TCRdb keeps in-frame clones, though not all of them. The data contain 60,000 to 75,000 clones, about 91% of them singletons. V lost 3 bases, J lost 6 bases, and 7 bases lay in between. The CDR3 loop spans 12 amino acids. Germline V CDR1 and CDR2: SGDLS, YYNGEE. This chain links TRBV9 with TRBJ2-1; tentative D call: TRBD1 (5 bases). The material was CD4+ or CD8+ T cells sorted from blood, obtained in a trial of the OX40 agonist ivuxolimab. The source of this sequence is an adult with an advanced solid tumor such as melanoma, head and neck, liver or kidney cancer. CDR3 DNA sequence: TGTGCCAGCAGCGCCGACAGCAATGAGCAGTTCTTC. It is translated as CASSADSNEQFF.